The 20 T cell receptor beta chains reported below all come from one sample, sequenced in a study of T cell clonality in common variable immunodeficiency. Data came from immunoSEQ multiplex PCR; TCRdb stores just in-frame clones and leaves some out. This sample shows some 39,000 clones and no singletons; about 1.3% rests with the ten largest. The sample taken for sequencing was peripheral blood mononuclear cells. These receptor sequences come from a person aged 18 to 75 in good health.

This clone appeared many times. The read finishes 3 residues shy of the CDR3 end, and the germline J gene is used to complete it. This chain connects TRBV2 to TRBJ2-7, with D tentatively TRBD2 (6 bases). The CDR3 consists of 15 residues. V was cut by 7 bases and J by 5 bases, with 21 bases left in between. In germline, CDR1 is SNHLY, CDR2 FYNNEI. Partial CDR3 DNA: TGTGCCAGCAAAATGATGGCGGGAAGGGCCAACGAG. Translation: CASKMMAGRANE. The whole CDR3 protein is CASKMMAGRANEQYF.

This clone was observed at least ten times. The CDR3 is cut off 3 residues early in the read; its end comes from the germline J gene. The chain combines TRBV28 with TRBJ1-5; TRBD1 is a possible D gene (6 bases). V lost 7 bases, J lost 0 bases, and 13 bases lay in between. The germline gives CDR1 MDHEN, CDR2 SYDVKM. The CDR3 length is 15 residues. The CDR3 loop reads CASIKLQGSNQPQHF. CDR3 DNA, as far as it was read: TGTGCCAGCATAAAATTACAGGGTAGCAATCAGCCC.

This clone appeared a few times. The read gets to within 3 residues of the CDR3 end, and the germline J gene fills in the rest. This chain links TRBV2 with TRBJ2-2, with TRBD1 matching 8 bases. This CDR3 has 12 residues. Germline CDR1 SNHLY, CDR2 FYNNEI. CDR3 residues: CARTGDHSPLFF. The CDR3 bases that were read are TGTGCCAGGACAGGGGATCATTCACCG.

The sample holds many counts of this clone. CDR3 bases read: TGCAGTGCTATAAGCGGGACCAGCTCCTACAATGAG. Its protein product is CSAISGTSSYNE. The full CDR3 is CSAISGTSSYNEQFF. The chain carries TRBV20-1 and TRBJ2-1; TRBD2 aligns across 7 bases. The DNA ends 3 residues before the CDR3 does, and the rest of the CDR3 is filled in from the germline J gene. V lost 4 bases to trimming and J lost 0 bases; unmatched junction nucleotides: 6. The CDR3 runs 15 residues. The germline gives CDR1 DFQATT, CDR2 SNEGSKA (reference sequence).

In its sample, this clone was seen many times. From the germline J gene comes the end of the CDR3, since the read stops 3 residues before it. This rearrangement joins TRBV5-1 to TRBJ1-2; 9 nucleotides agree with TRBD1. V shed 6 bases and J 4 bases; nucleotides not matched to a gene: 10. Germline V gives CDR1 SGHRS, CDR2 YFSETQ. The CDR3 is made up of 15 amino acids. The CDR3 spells CASKLNTGGVYGYTF. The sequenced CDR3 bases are TGCGCCAGCAAACTTAATACAGGGGGCGTCTATGGC.

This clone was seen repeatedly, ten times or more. The covered CDR3 bases are TGTGCCAGTAGTACTAGGACAGTATCCACAGATACG. Protein sequence: CASSTRTVSTDT. The full CDR3 protein is CASSTRTVSTDTQYF. The chain employs TRBV19 and TRBJ2-3, with D maybe TRBD1 (6 bases). With the read ending 3 residues before the CDR3 end, the germline J gene is used to fill in that end. This CDR3 contains 15 residues. Trimming stripped 4 bases from V and 2 bases from J, with 13 bases between. Per the germline V gene, CDR1 is LNHDA and CDR2 is SQIVND (reference sequence).

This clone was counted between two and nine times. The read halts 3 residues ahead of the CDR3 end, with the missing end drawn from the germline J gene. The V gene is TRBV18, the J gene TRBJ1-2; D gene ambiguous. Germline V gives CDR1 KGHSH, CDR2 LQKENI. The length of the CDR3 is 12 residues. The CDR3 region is CASSRTDNDYTF. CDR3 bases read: TGTGCCAGCTCTCGAACAGACAATGAC.

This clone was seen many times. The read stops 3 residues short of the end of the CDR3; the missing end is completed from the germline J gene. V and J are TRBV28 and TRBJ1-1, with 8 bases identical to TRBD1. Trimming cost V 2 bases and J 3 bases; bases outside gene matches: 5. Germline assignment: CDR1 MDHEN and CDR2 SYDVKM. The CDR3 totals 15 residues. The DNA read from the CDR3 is TGTGCCAGCAGTTTACTCGTGACAGGGGACACTGAA. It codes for CASSLLVTGDTE. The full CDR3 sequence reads CASSLLVTGDTEAFF.

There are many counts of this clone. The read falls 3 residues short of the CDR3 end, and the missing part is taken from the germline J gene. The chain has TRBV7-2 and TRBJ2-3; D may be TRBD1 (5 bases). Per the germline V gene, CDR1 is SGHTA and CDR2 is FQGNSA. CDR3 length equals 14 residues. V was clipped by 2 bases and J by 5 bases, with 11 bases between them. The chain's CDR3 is CASSLNGQLDTQYF. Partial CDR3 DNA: TGTGCCAGCAGCTTAAACGGACAATTAGATACG.

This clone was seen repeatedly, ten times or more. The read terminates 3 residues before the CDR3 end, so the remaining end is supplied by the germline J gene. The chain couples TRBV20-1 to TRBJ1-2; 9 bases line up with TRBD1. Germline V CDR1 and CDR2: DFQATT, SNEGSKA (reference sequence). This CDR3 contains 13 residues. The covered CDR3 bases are TGCAGTGCACCCCGACAGGGGGAGGGGGGC. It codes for CSAPRQGEGG. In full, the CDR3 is CSAPRQGEGGYTF.

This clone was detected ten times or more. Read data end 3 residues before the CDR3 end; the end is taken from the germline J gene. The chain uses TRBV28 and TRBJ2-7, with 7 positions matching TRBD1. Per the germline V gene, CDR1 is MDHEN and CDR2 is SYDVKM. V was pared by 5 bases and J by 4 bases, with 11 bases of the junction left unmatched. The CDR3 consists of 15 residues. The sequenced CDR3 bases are TGTGCCAGCAGTCCCCTGTCCGACAGGGCATACGAG. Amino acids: CASSPLSDRAYE. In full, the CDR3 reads CASSPLSDRAYEQYF.

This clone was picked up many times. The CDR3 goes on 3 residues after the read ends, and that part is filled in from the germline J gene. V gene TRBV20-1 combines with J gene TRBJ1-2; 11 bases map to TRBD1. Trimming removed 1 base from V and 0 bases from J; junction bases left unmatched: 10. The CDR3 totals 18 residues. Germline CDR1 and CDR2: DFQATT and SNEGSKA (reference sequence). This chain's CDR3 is CSARASRGQGDANYGYTF. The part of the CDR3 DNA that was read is TGCAGTGCTAGAGCCTCGCGGGGACAGGGGGATGCTAACTATGGC.

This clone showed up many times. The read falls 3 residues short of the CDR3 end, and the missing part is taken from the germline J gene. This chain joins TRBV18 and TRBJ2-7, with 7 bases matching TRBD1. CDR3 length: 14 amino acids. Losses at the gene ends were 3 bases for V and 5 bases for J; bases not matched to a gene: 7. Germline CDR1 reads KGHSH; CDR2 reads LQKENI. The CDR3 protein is CASSPLRDSHEQYF. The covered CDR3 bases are TGTGCCAGCTCACCCCTACGGGACAGCCACGAG.

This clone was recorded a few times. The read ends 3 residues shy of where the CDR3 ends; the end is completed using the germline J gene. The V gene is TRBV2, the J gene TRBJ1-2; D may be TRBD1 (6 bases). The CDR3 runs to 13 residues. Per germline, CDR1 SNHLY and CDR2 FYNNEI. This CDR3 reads CASSARGGEGYTF. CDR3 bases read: TGTGCCAGCAGCGCGAGAGGGGGTGAAGGC.

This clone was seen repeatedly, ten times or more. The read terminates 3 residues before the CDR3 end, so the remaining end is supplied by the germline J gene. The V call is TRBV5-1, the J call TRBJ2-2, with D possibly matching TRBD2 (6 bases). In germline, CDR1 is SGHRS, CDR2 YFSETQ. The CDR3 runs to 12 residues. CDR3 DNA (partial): TGCGCCAGCAGCGGAGGGCTCCATGAG. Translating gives CASSGGLHE. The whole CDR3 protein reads CASSGGLHELFF. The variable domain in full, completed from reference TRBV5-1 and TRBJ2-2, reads KAGVTQTPRYLIKTRGQQVTLSCSPISGHRSVSWYQQTPGQGLQFLFEYFSETQRNKGNFPGRFSGRQFSNSRSEMNVSTLELGDSALYLCASSGGLHELFFGEGSRLTVL.

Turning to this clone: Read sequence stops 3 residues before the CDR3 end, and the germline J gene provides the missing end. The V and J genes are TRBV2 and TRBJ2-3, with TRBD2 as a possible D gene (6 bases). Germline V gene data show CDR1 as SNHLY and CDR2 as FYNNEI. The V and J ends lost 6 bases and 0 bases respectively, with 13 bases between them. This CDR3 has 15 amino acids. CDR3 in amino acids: CASSPGTLSTDTQYF. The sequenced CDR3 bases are TGTGCCAGCAGCCCCGGGACTTTAAGCACAGATACG.

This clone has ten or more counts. This CDR3 is CSSPTGDYNSPLHF. Incomplete CDR3 DNA: TGCAGCTCCCCGACAGGGGACTATAATTCACCC. This chain joins TRBV20-1 and TRBJ1-6, with 8 bases identical to TRBD1. Read coverage stops 3 residues before the CDR3 terminus; the germline J gene supplies the remainder. This CDR3 has 14 residues. Germline lookup yields CDR1 DFQATT and CDR2 SNEGSKA (reference sequence).

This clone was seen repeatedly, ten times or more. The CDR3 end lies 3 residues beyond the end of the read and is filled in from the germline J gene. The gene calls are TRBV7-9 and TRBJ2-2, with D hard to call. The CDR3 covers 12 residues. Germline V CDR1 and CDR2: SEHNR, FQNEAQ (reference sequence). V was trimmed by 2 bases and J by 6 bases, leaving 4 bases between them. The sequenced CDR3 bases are TGTGCCAGCAGCTTAAGCTCCGGGGAG. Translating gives CASSLSSGE. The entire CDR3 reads CASSLSSGELFF.

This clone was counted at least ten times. The sequenced part of the CDR3 DNA is TGCAGTGCTAGAGATTGGGGGACAGGGGTTTACGAG. It translates to CSARDWGTGVYE. The whole CDR3 is CSARDWGTGVYEQYF. The chain employs TRBV20-1 and TRBJ2-7, with 10 bases identical to TRBD1. The sequenced fragment ends 3 residues before the CDR3 boundary, so the rest is inferred from the germline J gene. The V and J ends lost 0 bases and 4 bases, in that order; junction bases with no gene match: 6. Germline V gene sequence: CDR1 DFQATT, CDR2 SNEGSKA (reference sequence). This CDR3 has 15 residues.

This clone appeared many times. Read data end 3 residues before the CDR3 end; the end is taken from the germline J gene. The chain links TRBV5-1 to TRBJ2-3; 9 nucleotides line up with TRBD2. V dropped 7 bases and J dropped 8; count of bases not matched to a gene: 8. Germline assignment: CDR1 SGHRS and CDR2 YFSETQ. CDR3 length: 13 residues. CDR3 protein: CASSSGDQGTQYF. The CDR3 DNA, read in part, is TGCGCCAGCTCTAGCGGGGATCAAGGTACG.